These T cell receptor beta chains were read from a single sample in a study of cytomegalovirus exposure and HLA in healthy donors. TCRdb's copy holds only in-frame clones and misses some; the assay was immunoSEQ multiplex PCR. This repertoire shows about 210,000 clones, 81% found once; its top ten account for roughly 3.2%. Sequencing input: PBMCs. The receptors derive from a man between 40 and 49 years old in good health and CMV-seropositive. Both conserved end residues are part of each CDR3. A D gene is named only where the DNA matches it firmly. The size of a clone is reported for some rows only, either as once, few or many, or as a class for expanded clones.

>TRBV9|TRBJ2-5|TRBD2|NA
CASSVETSGVGGETQYF
TGTGCCAGCAGCGTAGAGACTAGCGGGGTTGGAGGAGAGACCCAGTACTTC
>TRBV25-1|TRBJ2-3|TRBD2|NA
CASRTSGGRDTQYF
TGTGCCAGCAGGACTAGCGGGGGTAGGGATACGCAGTATTTT
>TRBV4-3|TRBJ2-7|TRBD2|NA
CASSRGLAGVTYEQYF
TGCGCCAGCAGCCGAGGCCTAGCGGGAGTGACTTACGAGCAGTACTTC
>TRBV23-1|TRBJ2-7|TRBD1|few
CASTNGQDRYEQYF
TGCGCCAGCACCAACGGACAGGACCGCTACGAGCAGTACTTC
>TRBV19|TRBJ2-1|NA|NA
CASSPSGHRKDNEQFF
TGTGCCAGTAGTCCGAGCGGCCATCGAAAGGACAATGAGCAGTTCTTC
>TRBV5-4|TRBJ2-7|TRBD1|once
CASSPDRVEQYF
TGTGCCAGCAGCCCGGACAGGGTCGAGCAGTACTTC
>TRBV6-6|TRBJ2-3|NA|NA
CASSYGAGPSTDTQYF
TGTGCCAGCAGTTATGGTGCGGGCCCTAGCACAGATACGCAGTATTTT
>TRBV7-9|TRBJ1-2|NA|NA
CASSLDYGVYGYTF
TGTGCCAGCAGCCTTGACTACGGGGTCTATGGCTACACCTTC
>TRBV9|TRBJ2-1|TRBD1|NA
CASSVGQGGGLNEQFF
TGTGCCAGCAGCGTAGGACAGGGGGGAGGGCTGAATGAGCAGTTCTTC
>TRBV7-8|TRBJ2-7|TRBD1|NA
CASSLTGSVYEQYF
TGTGCCAGCAGCCTGACAGGGTCTGTCTACGAGCAGTACTTC
>TRBV27|TRBJ2-5|NA|NA
CASSSLQETQYF
TGTGCCAGCAGTTCCCTCCAAGAGACCCAGTACTTC
>TRBV19|TRBJ2-7|TRBD1|NA
CASRGQSTYEQYF
TGTGCCAGTCGGGGACAGTCGACCTACGAGCAGTACTTC
>TRBV29-1|TRBJ2-7|TRBD1|NA
CSVGDSYYEQYF
TGCAGCGTTGGGGACAGCTATTACGAGCAGTACTTC
>TRBV9|TRBJ2-1|NA|few
CASSYIVGPSGDEQFF
TGTGCCAGCAGCTATATCGTGGGCCCTTCGGGGGATGAGCAGTTCTTC
>TRBV6-6|TRBJ2-1|NA|NA
CASSYQSVAYNEQFF
TGTGCCAGCAGTTACCAGAGCGTAGCCTACAATGAGCAGTTCTTC
>TRBV15|TRBJ2-3|NA|once
CATSPGWDTQYF
TGTGCCACCAGCCCCGGTTGGGATACGCAGTATTTT
>TRBV7-8|TRBJ2-4|TRBD1|NA
CASSQGTGSLIQYF
TGTGCCAGCAGCCAAGGGACAGGATCGCTCATTCAGTACTTC
>TRBV6-5|TRBJ2-2|TRBD1|once
CASSPPGGGTGELFF
TGTGCCAGCAGCCCACCAGGGGGCGGTACCGGGGAGCTGTTTTTT
>TRBV10-2|TRBJ2-3|NA|NA
CASSLTASTDTQYF
TGCGCCAGCAGTCTGACAGCTAGCACAGATACGCAGTATTTT
>TRBV5-1|TRBJ1-1|TRBD1|NA
CASSDRTGTPMNTEAFF
TGCGCCAGCAGCGACCGGACAGGGACTCCCATGAACACTGAAGCTTTCTTT
>TRBV28|TRBJ1-6|TRBD1|NA
CATKGQGDNSPLHF
TGTGCCACCAAAGGACAGGGGGACAATTCACCCCTCCACTTT
>TRBV5-4|TRBJ1-3|TRBD1|NA
CASSSQDRGHGNTIYF
TGTGCCAGCAGTTCCCAAGACAGGGGGCATGGAAACACCATATATTTT
>TRBV30|TRBJ2-7|TRBD2|NA
CAGGLADYEQYF
TGTGCCGGCGGACTAGCGGACTACGAGCAGTACTTC
>TRBV5-8|TRBJ2-5|NA|NA
CASSLARGVKTQYF
TGTGCCAGCAGCTTGGCCAGGGGGGTAAAGACCCAGTACTTC